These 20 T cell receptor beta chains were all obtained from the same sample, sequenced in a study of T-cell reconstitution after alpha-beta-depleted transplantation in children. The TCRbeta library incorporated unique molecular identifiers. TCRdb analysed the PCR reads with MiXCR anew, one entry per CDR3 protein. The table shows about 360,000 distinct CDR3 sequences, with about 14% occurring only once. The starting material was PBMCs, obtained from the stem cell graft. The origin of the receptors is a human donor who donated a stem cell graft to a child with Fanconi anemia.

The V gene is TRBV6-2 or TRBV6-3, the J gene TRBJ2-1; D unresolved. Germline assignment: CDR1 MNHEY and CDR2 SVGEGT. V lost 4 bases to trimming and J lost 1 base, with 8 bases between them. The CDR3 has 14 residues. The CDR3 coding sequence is TGTGCCAGCAGTTGGAGTGGTTCCTACAATGAGCAGTTCTTC. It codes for CASSWSGSYNEQFF.

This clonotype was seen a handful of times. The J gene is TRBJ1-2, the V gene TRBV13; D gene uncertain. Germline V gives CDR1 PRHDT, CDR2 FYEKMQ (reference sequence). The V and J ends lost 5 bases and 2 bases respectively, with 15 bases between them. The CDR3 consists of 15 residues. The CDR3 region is CASSPAAKGNYGYTF. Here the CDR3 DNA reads TGTGCCAGCAGCCCCGCCGCGAAGGGCAACTATGGCTACACCTTC.

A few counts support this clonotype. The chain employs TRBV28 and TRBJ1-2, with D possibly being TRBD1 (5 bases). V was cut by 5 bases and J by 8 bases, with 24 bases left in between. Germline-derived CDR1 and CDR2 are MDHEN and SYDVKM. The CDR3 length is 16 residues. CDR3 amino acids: CASSPTPWGDSGGYTF. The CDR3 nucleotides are TGTGCCAGCAGTCCTACCCCCTGGGGTGACAGTGGGGGCTACACCTTC.

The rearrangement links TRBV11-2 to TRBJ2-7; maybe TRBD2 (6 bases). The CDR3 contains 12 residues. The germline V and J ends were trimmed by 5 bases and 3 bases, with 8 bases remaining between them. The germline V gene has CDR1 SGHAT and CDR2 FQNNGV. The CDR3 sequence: CASSRTNYEQYV. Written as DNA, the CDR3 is TGTGCCAGCAGCAGGACTAACTACGAGCAGTACGTC.

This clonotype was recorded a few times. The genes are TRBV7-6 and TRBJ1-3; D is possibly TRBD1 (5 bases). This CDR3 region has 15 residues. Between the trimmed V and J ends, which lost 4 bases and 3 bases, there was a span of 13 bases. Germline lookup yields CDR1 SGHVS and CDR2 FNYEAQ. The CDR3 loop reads CASSSTGGFGNTIYF. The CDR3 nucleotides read TGTGCCAGCAGCTCCACGGGGGGTTTTGGAAACACCATATATTTT.

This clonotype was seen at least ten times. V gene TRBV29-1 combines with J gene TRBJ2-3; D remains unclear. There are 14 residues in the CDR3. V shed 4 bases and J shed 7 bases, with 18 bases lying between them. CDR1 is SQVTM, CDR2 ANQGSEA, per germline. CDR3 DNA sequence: TGCAGCGTTGGAGAAGGGTCAGTCCGGAATACGCAGTATTTT. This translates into CSVGEGSVRNTQYF.

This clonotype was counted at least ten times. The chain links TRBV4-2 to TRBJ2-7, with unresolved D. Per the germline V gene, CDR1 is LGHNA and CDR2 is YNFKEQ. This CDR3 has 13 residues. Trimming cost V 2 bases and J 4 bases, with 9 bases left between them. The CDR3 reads CASSQLSGYEQYF. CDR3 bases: TGTGCCAGCAGCCAATTGAGTGGGTACGAGCAGTACTTC.

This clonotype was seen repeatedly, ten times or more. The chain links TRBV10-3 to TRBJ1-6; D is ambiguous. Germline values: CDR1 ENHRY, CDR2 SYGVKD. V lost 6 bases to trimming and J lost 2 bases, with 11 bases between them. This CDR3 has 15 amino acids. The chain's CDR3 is CAIRTGSTYNSPLHF. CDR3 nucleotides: TGTGCCATCAGGACCGGGAGCACCTATAATTCACCCCTCCACTTT.

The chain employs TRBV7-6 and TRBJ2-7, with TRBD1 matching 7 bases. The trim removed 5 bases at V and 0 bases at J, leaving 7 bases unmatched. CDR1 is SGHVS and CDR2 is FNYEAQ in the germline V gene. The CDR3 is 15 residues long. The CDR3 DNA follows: TGTGCCAGCAGCCCCGGGACAGTTACCTCCTACGAGCAGTACTTC. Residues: CASSPGTVTSYEQYF.

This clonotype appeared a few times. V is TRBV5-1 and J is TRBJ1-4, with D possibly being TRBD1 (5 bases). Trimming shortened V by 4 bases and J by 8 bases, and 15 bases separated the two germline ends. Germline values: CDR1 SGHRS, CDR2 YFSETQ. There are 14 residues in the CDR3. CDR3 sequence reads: CASSGGARGEKLFF. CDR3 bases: TGCGCCAGCAGCGGGGGAGCCCGCGGGGAAAAACTGTTTTTT.

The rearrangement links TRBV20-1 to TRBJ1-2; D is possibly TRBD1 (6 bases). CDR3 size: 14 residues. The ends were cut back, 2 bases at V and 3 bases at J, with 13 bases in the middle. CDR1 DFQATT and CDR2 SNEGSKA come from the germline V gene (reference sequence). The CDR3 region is CSARSSGGDYGYTF. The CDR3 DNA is TGCAGTGCTAGATCGTCGGGGGGCGACTATGGCTACACCTTC.

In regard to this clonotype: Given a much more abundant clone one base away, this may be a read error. The DNA for the CDR3 is TGTGTCAGCAGCCAGAGACAGGGCTGGGAGCAGTTCTTC. Its translation is CVSSQRQGWEQFF. The V gene is TRBV3-1, the J gene TRBJ2-1; 7 bases match TRBD1. The CDR3 sequence is 13 residues long. Per the germline V gene, CDR1 is LGHDT and CDR2 is YNNKEL (reference sequence).

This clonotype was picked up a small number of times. The CDR3 protein is CASSLDPQGGGKLFF. The CDR3 DNA is TGTGCCAGCAGTTTAGACCCACAGGGGGGCGGAAAACTGTTTTTT. The chain couples TRBV12-3 or TRBV12-4 to TRBJ1-4, with TRBD1 matching 8 bases. This CDR3 contains 15 residues. The V segment lost 1 base and the J segment 10 bases; nucleotides outside the gene matches: 8.

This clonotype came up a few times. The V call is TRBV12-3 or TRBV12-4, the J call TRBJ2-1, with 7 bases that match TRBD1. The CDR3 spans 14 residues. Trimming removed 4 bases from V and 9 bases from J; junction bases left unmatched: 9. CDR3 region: CASSSPQGWGEQFF. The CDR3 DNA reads TGTGCCAGCAGTTCCCCACAGGGGTGGGGTGAGCAGTTCTTC.

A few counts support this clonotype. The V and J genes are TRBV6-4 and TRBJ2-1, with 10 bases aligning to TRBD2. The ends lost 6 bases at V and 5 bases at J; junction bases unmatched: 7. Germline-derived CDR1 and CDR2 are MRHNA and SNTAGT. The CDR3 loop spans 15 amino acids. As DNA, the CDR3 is TGTGCCAGCAGCGCTAGTAGCGGGGGGCACAATGAGCAGTTCTTC. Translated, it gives CASSASSGGHNEQFF.

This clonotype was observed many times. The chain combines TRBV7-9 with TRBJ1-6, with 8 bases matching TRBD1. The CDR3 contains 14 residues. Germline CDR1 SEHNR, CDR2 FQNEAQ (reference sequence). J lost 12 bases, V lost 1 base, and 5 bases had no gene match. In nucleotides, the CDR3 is TGTGCCAGCAGCTTAGGACAGGGGTTCCAACCCCTCCACTTT. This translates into CASSLGQGFQPLHF.

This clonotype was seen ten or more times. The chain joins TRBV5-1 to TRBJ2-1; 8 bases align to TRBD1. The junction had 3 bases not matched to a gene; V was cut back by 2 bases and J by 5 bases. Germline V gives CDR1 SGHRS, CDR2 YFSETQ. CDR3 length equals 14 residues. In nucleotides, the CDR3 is TGCGCCAGCAGCTTACAGGGGGAGGACAATGAGCAGTTCTTC. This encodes CASSLQGEDNEQFF.

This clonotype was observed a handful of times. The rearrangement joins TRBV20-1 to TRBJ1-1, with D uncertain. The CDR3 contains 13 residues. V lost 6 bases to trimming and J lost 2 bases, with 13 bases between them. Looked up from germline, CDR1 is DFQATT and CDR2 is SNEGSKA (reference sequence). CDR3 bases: TGCAGTGCCCAAAAGCAGAGTAACACTGAAGCTTTCTTT. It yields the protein CSAQKQSNTEAFF.

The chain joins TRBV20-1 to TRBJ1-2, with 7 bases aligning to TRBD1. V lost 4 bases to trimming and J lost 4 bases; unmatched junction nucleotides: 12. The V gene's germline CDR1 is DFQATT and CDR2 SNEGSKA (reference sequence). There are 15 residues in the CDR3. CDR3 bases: TGCAGTGCTAAGAACGACAGGGAATCCCCCTATGGCTACACCTTC. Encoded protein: CSAKNDRESPYGYTF.

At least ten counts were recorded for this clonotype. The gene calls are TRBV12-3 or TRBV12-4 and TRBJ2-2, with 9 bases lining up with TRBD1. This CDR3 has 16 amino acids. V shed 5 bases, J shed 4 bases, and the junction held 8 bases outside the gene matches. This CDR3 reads CASSPDRGSGTGELFF. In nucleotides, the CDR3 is TGTGCCAGCAGTCCAGACAGGGGGAGCGGCACCGGGGAGCTGTTTTTT.